Following are 17 T cell receptor beta chains from one sample sequenced in a study of cytomegalovirus exposure and HLA in healthy donors. Primers for the PCR totalled 60 Vbeta and 13 Jbeta. Method: immunoSEQ multiplex PCR; TCRdb's copy keeps in-frame clones and lacks some. The sample carries over 120,000 clones, over 70% recorded once. The sample consisted of PBMCs. These receptors came from a man between 40 and 49 years old in good health and CMV-seronegative.

In the case of this clone: Different DNA sequences within this sample yield the same CDR3. V is TRBV6-5 and J is TRBJ1-6; tentative D call: TRBD1 (5 bases). CDR1 is MNHEY and CDR2 is SVGAGI in the germline V gene. The germline V and J ends were trimmed by 2 bases and 13 bases, with 18 bases remaining between them. There are 15 residues in the CDR3. CDR3 nucleotide sequence: TGTGCCAGCAGTTACCGAGACGGAAGGGGATCCCCCCTCCACTTT. It translates to CASSYRDGRGSPLHF.

J is TRBJ2-1 and V is TRBV7-6; maybe TRBD2 (5 bases). The V end was cut by 5 bases, the J end by 2 bases, with 10 bases between. The CDR3 covers 14 residues. Germline V lookup: CDR1 SGHVS, CDR2 FNYEAQ. The CDR3 DNA reads TGTGCCAGCAGCCGCACCGGGACCTACAATGAGCAGTTCTTC. Protein sequence: CASSRTGTYNEQFF.

Notes on this clone: One junction end disagrees with the germline gene, perhaps due to a read error. Other DNA sequences in this specimen translate into the identical CDR3. The chain is built from TRBV4-3 and TRBJ1-2; TRBD1 aligns across 7 bases. CDR1 LGHNA and CDR2 YSLEER come from the germline V gene. The CDR3 extends over 19 amino acids. The CDR3 spells CASSEDGLGRQGYDYGYTF. The CDR3 DNA follows: TGCGCCAGCAGCGAAGACGGTTTGGGCAGACAGGGATACGACTATGGCTACACCTTC.

The V gene is TRBV6-4, the J gene TRBJ1-2; 8 bases are shared with TRBD1. V dropped 3 bases and J dropped 4; count of bases not matched to a gene: 1. The CDR3 loop spans 13 amino acids. Germline CDR1 MRHNA, CDR2 SNTAGT. The CDR3 DNA reads as TGTGCCAGCAGTGAGACAGGGGCCTATGGCTACACCTTC. Its protein is CASSETGAYGYTF.

The chain combines TRBV25-1 with TRBJ1-4, with TRBD1 identical over 12 bases. The length of the CDR3 is 16 residues. After removal of 5 bases from V and 8 bases from J, the junction contained 9 bases not matched to a gene. Germline CDR1 is MGHDK and CDR2 is SYGVNS. Here the CDR3 DNA reads TGTGCCAGCAGTCCCGGGACAGGGGGCTTGGGAGAAAAACTGTTTTTT. Translating gives CASSPGTGGLGEKLFF.

This clone was seen a few times. The J gene is TRBJ2-7, the V gene TRBV7-9; D possibly corresponds to TRBD2 (6 bases). Germline values: CDR1 SEHNR, CDR2 FQNEAQ (reference sequence). Trimming took off 5 bases at V and 2 bases at J, with 13 bases between the two ends. This CDR3 has 14 amino acids. The CDR3 is CASSPGLITYEQYF. CDR3 DNA sequence: TGTGCCAGCAGCCCCGGACTAATTACCTACGAGCAGTACTTC.

The rearrangement joins TRBV7-2 to TRBJ2-2; 8 nucleotides align to TRBD1. With V trimmed by 2 bases and J by 6 bases, 11 bases remained unmatched. The CDR3 has 17 residues. Germline V gene sequence: CDR1 SGHTA, CDR2 FQGNSA. The CDR3 DNA sequence: TGTGCCAGCAGCTTATTGTGGGGACAGGATTGGGCCGGGGAGCTGTTTTTT. This encodes CASSLLWGQDWAGELFF.

The chain is built from TRBV5-5 and TRBJ1-2; 9 nucleotides match TRBD1. Germline CDR1 SGHKS, CDR2 YYEKEE (reference sequence). V was pared by 0 bases and J by 4 bases, with 7 bases of the junction left unmatched. This CDR3 has 16 residues. The CDR3 coding sequence is TGTGCCAGCAGCTTGGACCCTACAGGGGGCGGCTATGGCTACACCTTC. This codes for CASSLDPTGGGYGYTF.

The rearrangement joins TRBV6-5 to TRBJ2-5; 8 nucleotides line up with TRBD2. Trimming at V came to 4 bases and at J to 1 base, leaving 2 bases not matched to a gene. The CDR3 sequence is 14 residues long. Germline V gene sequence: CDR1 MNHEY, CDR2 SVGAGI. Here the CDR3 DNA reads TGTGCCAGCAGTTCCGGGGGGGTCCAAGAGACCCAGTACTTC. Translation: CASSSGGVQETQYF.

The chain couples TRBV10-2 to TRBJ2-7; TRBD1 is a possible D gene (6 bases). CDR3 length: 12 residues. Germline V gene sequence: CDR1 WSHSY, CDR2 SAAADI. V was clipped by 4 bases and J by 2 bases, with 6 bases between them. The chain's CDR3 is CASSGDTYEQYF. The CDR3 bases are TGCGCCAGCAGTGGGGACACCTACGAGCAGTACTTC.

V gene TRBV27 combines with J gene TRBJ1-5; TRBD1 aligns across 7 bases. Trimming took 4 bases from V and 6 from J; bases not matched to a gene: 6. Germline CDR1 is MNHEY and CDR2 is SMNVEV (reference sequence). The CDR3 extends over 14 amino acids. In DNA form, the CDR3 reads TGTGCCAGCAGTTCGGCCAGGGGGGTTCAGCCCCAGCATTTT. Its translation: CASSSARGVQPQHF.

This clone came up once. This chain uses TRBV25-1 with TRBJ2-7, with 7 bases fitting TRBD1. Germline assignment: CDR1 MGHDK and CDR2 SYGVNS. After removal of 8 bases from V and 2 bases from J, the junction contained 3 bases not matched to a gene. The CDR3 sequence is 12 residues long. The CDR3 is CASRDRAYEQYF. The CDR3 DNA is TGTGCCAGCCGGGACAGAGCCTACGAGCAGTACTTC.

The V and J genes are TRBV5-1 and TRBJ2-5; 11 bases match TRBD1. The germline CDR1 and CDR2 sequences are SGHRS and YFSETQ. This CDR3 contains 15 residues. J was trimmed by 5 bases and V by 4 bases; bases with no gene match: 7. DNA of the CDR3: TGCGCCAGCAGCCGTGGGACAGGGGGGTATGAGACCCAGTACTTC. Translation: CASSRGTGGYETQYF. Together with reference TRBV5-1 and TRBJ2-5, the CDR3 gives the full variable domain: KAGVTQTPRYLIKTRGQQVTLSCSPISGHRSVSWYQQTPGQGLQFLFEYFSETQRNKGNFPGRFSGRQFSNSRSEMNVSTLELGDSALYLCASSRGTGGYETQYFGPGTRLLVL.

The gene calls are TRBV2 and TRBJ1-5; 11 bases are shared with TRBD1. The CDR3 consists of 17 residues. The trim removed 11 bases at V and 1 base at J, leaving 13 bases unmatched. Germline loops: CDR1 SNHLY, CDR2 FYNNEI. In DNA, the CDR3 is TGTGCCTCCGGGACCGGGACAGGGGGAAAAAGCAATCAGCCCCAGCATTTT. This encodes CASGTGTGGKSNQPQHF.

The chain couples TRBV18 to TRBJ2-3; no firm D call. Germline CDR1 KGHSH, CDR2 LQKENI. This CDR3 has 16 amino acids. V shed 3 bases and J shed 2 bases, with 15 bases lying between them. The CDR3 DNA sequence: TGTGCCAGCTCACCTAAGCGCTCGTCATACACAGATACGCAGTATTTT. This codes for CASSPKRSSYTDTQYF. The whole variable domain, filled in from reference TRBV18 and TRBJ2-3, reads NAGVMQNPRHLVRRRGQEARLRCSPMKGHSHVYWYRQLPEEGLKFMVYLQKENIIDESGMPKERFSAEFPKEGPSILRIQQVVRGDSAAYFCASSPKRSSYTDTQYFGPGTRLTVL.

V usage is TRBV30 and J usage is TRBJ1-3; D gene ambiguous. This CDR3 region has 15 residues. The germline V gene has CDR1 GTSNPN and CDR2 SVGIG (reference sequence). Trimming left V 2 bases short and J 0 bases short, with 11 bases between. Here the CDR3 reads CAWSRGSFSGNTIYF. The CDR3 bases are TGTGCCTGGAGTCGAGGGAGTTTCTCTGGAAACACCATATATTTT.

The chain employs TRBV29-1 and TRBJ1-1; TRBD1 matches 9 bases. CDR1 SQVTM and CDR2 ANQGSEA come from the germline V gene. This CDR3 has 16 residues. V lost 7 bases to trimming and J lost 0 bases; unmatched junction nucleotides: 12. The CDR3 loop is CSASRDRVSMNTEAFF. The CDR3 region has the DNA TGCAGCGCGAGCCGGGACAGGGTATCCATGAACACTGAAGCTTTCTTT.